This T cell receptor (beta chain) was recovered during a study of long-term antiretroviral therapy in people with HIV. The overall study: Specimens dating back about a decade before the 2015 immediate-ART recommendation are the oldest included.

The V gene's germline CDR1 is LGHNA and CDR2 YSLEER. The CDR3 consists of 16 residues. The germline V and J ends were trimmed by 0 bases and 3 bases, with 14 bases remaining between them. A v3.0 immunoSEQ assay was performed at survey level. Here immunoSEQ multiplex PCR was the method, and the copy in TCRdb shows in-frame clones only, minus some. The sample holds 20,000 to 25,000 clones, around four fifths seen once. A remark on this clone: The antigen is undetermined.

There was at least one pre-ART PBMC sample for each donor, plus at least two post-ART PBMC samples. Treatment for all HIV-infected participants took place in the United States. Findings of the study overall: Neither ART adherence, viral resistance nor therapy changes were documented.

The starting material was unsorted PBMCs, obtained 1.2 years after starting antiretroviral therapy. V and J are TRBV4-3 and TRBJ1-2; perhaps TRBD1 as D (6 bases). The receptor was derived from a woman in her 40s with HIV. The CDR3 DNA sequence: TGCGCCAGCAGCCAAGACGCGGGGGGCTACTACTATGGCTACACCTTC. This gives the protein CASSQDAGGYYYGYTF.